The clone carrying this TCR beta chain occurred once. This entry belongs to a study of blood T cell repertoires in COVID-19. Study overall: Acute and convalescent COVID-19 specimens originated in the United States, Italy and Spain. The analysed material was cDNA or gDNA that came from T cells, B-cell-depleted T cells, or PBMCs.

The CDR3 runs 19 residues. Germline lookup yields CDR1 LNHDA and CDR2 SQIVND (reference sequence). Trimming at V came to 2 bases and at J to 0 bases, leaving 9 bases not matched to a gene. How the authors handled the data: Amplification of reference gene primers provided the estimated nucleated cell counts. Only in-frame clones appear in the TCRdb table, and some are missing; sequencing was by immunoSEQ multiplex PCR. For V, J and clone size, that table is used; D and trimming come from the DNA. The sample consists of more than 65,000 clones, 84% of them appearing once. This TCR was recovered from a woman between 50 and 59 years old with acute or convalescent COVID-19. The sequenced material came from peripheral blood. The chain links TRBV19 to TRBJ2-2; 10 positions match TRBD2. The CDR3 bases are TGTGCCAGTAGTATAAATCTACTAGCGGGGACCGCGAACACCGGGGAGCTGTTTTTT. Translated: CASSINLLAGTANTGELFF.